This T cell receptor beta chain was captured by sequencing in a study of T cells after posttransplantation cyclophosphamide. Study-level results: Recipient CMV seropositivity and CMV reactivation strongly tracked TRB clonality.

Treatment was busulfan-fludarabine conditioning, a marrow graft, and cyclophosphamide on days +3 and +4. The germline V gene encodes CDR1 KGHSY and CDR2 FQNENV. The length of the CDR3 is 11 residues. V gave up 2 bases and J gave up 9 bases, with 2 bases separating them. Relative to its sample, this clone is large. Its antigen is not known. TCRdb keeps only in-frame clones here, not all; method: immunoSEQ multiplex PCR. The repertoire holds 6,000 to 8,000 clones, with 81% as singletons. The material was PBMCs, obtained after allogeneic stem cell transplant with posttransplant cyclophosphamide. The receptor was isolated from a female patient in her fifties or sixties who received an allogeneic stem cell transplant from a related donor, was CMV-positive, and had no GVHD. Certain T cells may be donor cells from the graft. The chain joins TRBV16 to TRBJ1-6; D gene unclear. The CDR3: CASSQLSPLHF. In DNA form, the CDR3 reads TGTGCCAGCAGCCAACTTTCACCCCTCCACTTT.